This T cell receptor beta chain comes out of a study of vaccination effects on CD4 cells after COVID-19. Study-level findings and limits: Common cold coronaviruses were cross-recognized by only 1 of 255 vaccine-induced clones in healthy vaccinees. After vaccination, at late timepoints, clones induced by infection and by vaccine contracted markedly.

A note on this clone: What it binds is not known.

Within the ViraFEST assay, antigen-specific CD4+ T cells underwent expansion with viral peptide pools prior to sequencing. Isolation of CD4+ T cells took place after less than 12 days of culture. Two-dose vaccination with either BNT162b2 or mRNA-1273 was given to the participants. None of these healthy vaccinees had been infected with SARS-CoV-2 before vaccination. Method: immunoSEQ multiplex PCR; TCRdb's copy keeps in-frame clones and lacks some. The data hold fewer than 80,000 clones, with around 69% observed a single time. The CDR3 is 15 residues long. Per the germline V gene, CDR1 is SGHAT and CDR2 is FQNNGV. After removal of 5 bases from V and 4 bases from J, the junction contained 8 bases not matched to a gene.

Source: CD4+ T cells from PBMCs cultured with HCoV-229E spike peptides, taken after COVID-19 vaccination. This chain links TRBV11-2 with TRBJ2-1, with TRBD2 matching over 7 bases. This sequence originates from a human donor who received a COVID-19 vaccine. CDR3 coding DNA: TGTGCCAGCAGCCCATTCCGGGAGGAGTACAATGAGCAGTTCTTC. This sequence encodes CASSPFREEYNEQFF. Drawing the rest from reference TRBV11-2 and TRBJ2-1, the complete variable domain is EAGVAQSPRYKIIEKRQSVAFWCNPISGHATLYWYQQILGQGPKLLIQFQNNGVVDDSQLPKDRFSAERLKGVDSTLKIQPAKLEDSAVYLCASSPFREEYNEQFFGPGTRLTVL.